This T cell receptor beta chain was captured in a study of blood T cells in healthy people across ages (dated by TCRdb to the mid-2010s). The study in broad terms: In model experiments, roughly one uniquely barcoded TCR beta cDNA molecule per two T cells was captured by template switching. For two donors (one aged 18 to 30 and one aged 80 or older), the study analyzed two additional independent replicas of 1 million unique cDNA reads from the same blood draw. To avoid experimental bias, donors of different ages were spread randomly across the sequencing lanes. The donors were split into four age groups: young (average about 16 years), middle-aged (39), aged (about 62) and long-lived (roughly 86). Using deep sequencing normalized with unique cDNA molecular identifiers, the study measured how TCR beta repertoire diversity changes with age. Results the study describes overall, beyond this receptor: Compared with the aged group, more naive CD4+ T cells, fewer expanded clones and increased TCR diversity were shown by the long-lived group, suggesting age selection. Bulk unsorted PBMC profiling prevented conclusive comparison of naive and antigen-experienced compartments. Donor CMV infection status was unknown, potentially confounding age-related changes in expanded clonotypes. There was a strong correlation between observed TCR beta diversity and the percentage of naive T cells measured by flow cytometry. As age increased, observed TCR beta diversity per million T cells dropped in a roughly linear way, and a significant reduction was already evident by age around 41. Total diversity estimates from one million sequenced T cells were considered lower bounds and underestimates.

This clonotype has more than one count but fewer than ten. Its antigen is unknown. There are no base qualities to consult, and no much larger clone falls within one base. Receptor amplification or capture employed 5' RACE. TCRdb lists the instrument as Illumina HiSeq 2500. The second PCR ran for roughly 6 to 11 cycles and used a J-beta primer mix along with a sample-barcoded 5' primer. A template-switch 5' adaptor carrying 12 random nucleotides introduced a unique molecular identifier onto each TCR beta cDNA molecule. Each sample yielded at least 3 million CDR3-containing paired-end reads. First-strand cDNA was synthesized from all RNA with the Mint cDNA synthesis kit, primed by a TRBC-specific oligonucleotide. Following uracil-DNA glycosylase treatment, all cDNA underwent a first 18-cycle PCR with the universal primers M1SS and BC2_uni_R. The paper's processing steps were these. Each sample was normalized by randomly selecting 1 million high-quality reads, each carrying a distinct molecular identifier. Instead of being binned into consensus sequences, reads with shared molecular identifiers were discarded. CDR3 identification, clonotype clustering and error correction used MiTCR with a Q25 quality threshold and the strictest error-elimination algorithm. A nonparametric unseen species model using Euler transformation provided a lower-bound estimate of total TCR beta diversity. TCRdb ran its own pipeline on the public reads, namely fastp trimming at Q25 and MiXCR clone calling, and kept in-frame beta chains. Rows merge per CDR3 protein into single entries with the most common DNA and genes. The V and J calls follow TCRdb's processing rather than the paper's. For this sample there are roughly 1,700,000 distinct CDR3 sequences; roughly 30% appear just once. Together, the top ten hold 7% to 9% of the sample.

The V end gives up 7 bases and the J end 0 bases, leaving 11 bases in the junction not matched to a gene. Reading from cysteine to phenylalanine, the CDR3 counts 16 amino acids. Of all the DNA, just the CDR3 is kept, 48 bases in frame from base 1. The approximately 40 donors, aged about 6 to 95 years, were systemically healthy Caucasian individuals from Russia. Each donor gave roughly 9 milliliters of peripheral blood, drawn into EDTA-treated Vacutainer tubes. Ficoll-Paque density-gradient centrifugation was used to isolate PBMCs, with at least 6 million obtained per sample. Total RNA, at least 5.5 micrograms per sample, was extracted from PBMCs with Trizol reagent. The percentages of naive CD45RAhigh/CD27high T cells were determined by flow cytometry on a PBMC aliquot from every donor.

The chain is assembled from TRBV12-3 or TRBV12-4 and TRBJ1-1, with 7 bases aligning to TRBD1. The sample consisted of blood. The receptor comes from a woman under 40 in good health. The CDR3 region: CASTPGDSSLNTEAFF. The DNA reads TGTGCCAGCACCCCGGGGGACAGTTCCCTGAACACTGAAGCTTTCTTT.